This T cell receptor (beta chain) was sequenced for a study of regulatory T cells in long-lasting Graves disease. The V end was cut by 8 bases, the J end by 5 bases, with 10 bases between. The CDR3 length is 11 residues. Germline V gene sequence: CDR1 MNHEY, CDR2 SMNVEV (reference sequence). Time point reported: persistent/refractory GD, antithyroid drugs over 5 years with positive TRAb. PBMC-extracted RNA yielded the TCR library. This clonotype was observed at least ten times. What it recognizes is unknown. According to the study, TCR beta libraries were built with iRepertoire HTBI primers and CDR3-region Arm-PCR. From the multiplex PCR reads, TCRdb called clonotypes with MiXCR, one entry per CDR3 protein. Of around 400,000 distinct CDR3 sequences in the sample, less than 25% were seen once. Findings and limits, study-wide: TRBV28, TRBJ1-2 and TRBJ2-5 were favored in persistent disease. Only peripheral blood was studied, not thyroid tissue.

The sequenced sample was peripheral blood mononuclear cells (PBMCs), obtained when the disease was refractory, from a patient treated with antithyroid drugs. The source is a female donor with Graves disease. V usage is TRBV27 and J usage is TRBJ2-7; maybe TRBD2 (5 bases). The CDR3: CASRGLDEQYF. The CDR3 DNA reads TGTGCCAGCCGGGGTCTCGACGAGCAGTACTTC.